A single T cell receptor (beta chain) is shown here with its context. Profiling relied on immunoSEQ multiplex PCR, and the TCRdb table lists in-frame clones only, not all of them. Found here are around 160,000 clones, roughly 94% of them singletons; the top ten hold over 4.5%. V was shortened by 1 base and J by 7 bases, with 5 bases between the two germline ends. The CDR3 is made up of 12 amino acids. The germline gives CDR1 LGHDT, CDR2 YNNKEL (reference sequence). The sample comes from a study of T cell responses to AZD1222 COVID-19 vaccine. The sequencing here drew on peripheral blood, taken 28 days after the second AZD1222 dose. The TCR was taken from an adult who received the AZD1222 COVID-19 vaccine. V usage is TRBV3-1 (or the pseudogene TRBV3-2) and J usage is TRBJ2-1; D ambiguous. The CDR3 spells CASSQVRNEQFF. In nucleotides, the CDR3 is TGTGCCAGCAGCCAAGTCCGGAATGAGCAGTTCTTC.